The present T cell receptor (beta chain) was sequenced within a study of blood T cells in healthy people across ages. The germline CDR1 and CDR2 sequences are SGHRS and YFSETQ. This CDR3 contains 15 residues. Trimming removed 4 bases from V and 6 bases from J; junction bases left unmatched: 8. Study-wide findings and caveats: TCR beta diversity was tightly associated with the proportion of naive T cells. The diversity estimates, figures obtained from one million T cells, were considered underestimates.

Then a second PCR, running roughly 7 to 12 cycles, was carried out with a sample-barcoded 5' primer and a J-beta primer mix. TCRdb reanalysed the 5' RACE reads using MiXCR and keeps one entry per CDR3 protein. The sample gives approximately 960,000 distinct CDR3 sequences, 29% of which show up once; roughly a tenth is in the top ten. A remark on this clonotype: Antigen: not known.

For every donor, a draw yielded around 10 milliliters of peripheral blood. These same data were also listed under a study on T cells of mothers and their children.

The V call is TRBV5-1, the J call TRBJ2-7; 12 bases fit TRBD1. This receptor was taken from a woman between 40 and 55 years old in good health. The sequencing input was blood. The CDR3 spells CASSDQGQGASEQYF. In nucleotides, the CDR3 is TGCGCCAGCAGCGATCAGGGACAGGGGGCGTCCGAGCAGTACTTC.